The rows below give T cell receptor beta chains drawn from one sample of a study of memory CD4+ T cells and cytomegalovirus serostatus. This table comes from immunoSEQ multiplex PCR, and its TCRdb copy is limited to in-frame clones, with some not included. The table has fewer than 50,000 clones, 79% seen once. Sequences were obtained from memory CD4+ T cells from blood. Source of these receptors: an adult in good health and CMV-seropositive. Both conserved end residues are part of each CDR3. Each record gives: J gene, clone size, D gene, V gene, CDR3 DNA, CDR3 protein. A D gene is named only where the DNA matches it firmly. The size field is filled for only some rows; it gives once, few, many or a size class.

TRBJ2-5 NA NA TRBV7-9 TGTGCCAGCAGCTTCCAGGGGAGGGAGACCCAGTACTTC CASSFQGRETQYF
TRBJ2-3 NA NA TRBV13 TGTGCCAGCAGCTTAGTTCGGGACGTTACGCAGTATTTT CASSLVRDVTQYF
TRBJ1-1 NA NA TRBV6-5 TGTGCCAGCAGTTACTCCGGGACGCCGAACACTGAAGCTTTCTTT CASSYSGTPNTEAFF
TRBJ2-7 NA NA TRBV7-2 TGTGCCAGCAGCTCCCAGACTCTCACCTACGAGCAGTACTTC CASSSQTLTYEQYF
TRBJ2-1 once NA TRBV5-1 TGCGCCAGCAGCTCTTCATACGGGGGATACAATGAGCAGTTCTTC CASSSSYGGYNEQFF
TRBJ2-6 NA NA TRBV27 TGTGCCAGCAGTCCGAAATCTGGGGCCAACGTCCTGACTTTC CASSPKSGANVLTF
TRBJ1-1 NA NA TRBV28 TGTGCCAGCAGTGCACAGGGTAAGGGAGGAACTGAAGCTTTCTTT CASSAQGKGGTEAFF
TRBJ2-3 NA NA TRBV11-2 TGTGCCAGCAGCTTAGTACTCTCGCTCACAGATACGCAGTATTTT CASSLVLSLTDTQYF
TRBJ2-7 NA NA TRBV7-8 TGTGCCAGCAGCTTGGGGCGCAACTCCTACGAGCAGTACTTC CASSLGRNSYEQYF
TRBJ2-1 NA NA TRBV5-8 TGTGCCAGCAGTGTAGGTCTATGGAATGAGCAGTTCTTC CASSVGLWNEQFF
TRBJ2-7 few NA TRBV25-1 TGTGCCAGCAGTGGTTCTAGGGGACGGGACTCCTACGAGCAGTACTTC CASSGSRGRDSYEQYF
TRBJ1-2 NA NA TRBV5-1 TGCGCCAGCAGCTTGGAGGGCGGACTTGGCTACACCTTC CASSLEGGLGYTF
TRBJ1-4 NA TRBD1 TRBV4-3 TGCGCCAGCAGCCAGGGCAGGGGGCGCAGGCAGTTTTTT CASSQGRGRRQFF
TRBJ1-5 NA NA TRBV19 TGTGCCAGTAGTATTACTGGGGGCAATCAGCCCCAGCATTTT CASSITGGNQPQHF
TRBJ1-4 NA TRBD1 TRBV2 TGTGCCAGCAAACGGGACAGGGGGTATGAAAAACTGTTTTTT CASKRDRGYEKLFF
TRBJ1-2 few NA TRBV29-1 TGCAGCGTTGGATCAGCCGATTTTAACTATGGCTACACCTTC CSVGSADFNYGYTF
TRBJ2-5 once NA TRBV7-7 TGTGCCAGCAGCTTCGGCAGTAAAGAGACCCAGTACTTC CASSFGSKETQYF
TRBJ2-2 NA NA TRBV10-3 TGTGCCATCAGTGAGGGAGGGACAAGGAACACCGGGGAGCTGTTTTTT CAISEGGTRNTGELFF
TRBJ2-3 NA TRBD2 TRBV7-6 TGTGCCAGCAGCTTTAGCGGGGCCTCAGATACGCAGTATTTT CASSFSGASDTQYF